This section outlines one TCR beta chain sequence together with its context. The record originates from a study of blood T cell repertoires in COVID-19. Study-wide context: Acute and convalescent COVID-19 specimens originated in the United States, Italy and Spain. T cells, B-cell-depleted T cells, or PBMCs provided the cDNA or gDNA that served as material.

Between the trimmed V and J ends, which lost 5 bases and 2 bases, there was a span of 17 bases. The CDR3 contains 16 residues. CDR1 is MDHEN and CDR2 is SYDVKM in the germline V gene. The method was immunoSEQ multiplex PCR; TCRdb's version includes in-frame clones alone and lacks a portion of them. The table includes 90,000 to 120,000 clones, about three quarters detected once. The chain employs TRBV28 and TRBJ2-3; no clear D gene. Sequencing input: peripheral blood. This clonotype was sampled from an elderly man with acute or convalescent COVID-19. Here the CDR3 reads CASSPLGGDATDTQYF. The CDR3 nucleotides read TGTGCCAGCAGTCCTCTCGGTGGAGACGCCACAGATACGCAGTATTTT.